This record looks at one T cell receptor beta chain sequence and its context. Its antigen is undetermined. The sample belongs to a study of monozygotic twins with inflammatory bowel disease. The study's findings and limits: Between concordant and discordant twins, repertoire similarity failed to differ, a result that limited power may explain. The co-twins with IBD showed lower TCRbeta diversity (inverse Simpson) than their healthy siblings.

Germline V gene data show CDR1 as SEHNR and CDR2 as FQNEAQ (reference sequence). The CDR3 sequence is 14 residues long. Template switching introduced UMIs that contain a 6-nucleotide sample barcode. Following a re-call of the 5' RACE reads, TCRdb has one entry per CDR3 protein and lacks DNA. This sample contains fewer than 200,000 distinct CDR3 sequences. The chain uses TRBV7-9 and TRBJ2-2; TCRdb picks TRBD1, but there is no DNA to check that call. Sequenced sample: blood. This clonotype was obtained from a human donor with ulcerative colitis or Crohn's disease, or a healthy co-twin of an affected twin (not recorded which). This chain's CDR3 is CASRSWTGPGELFF.